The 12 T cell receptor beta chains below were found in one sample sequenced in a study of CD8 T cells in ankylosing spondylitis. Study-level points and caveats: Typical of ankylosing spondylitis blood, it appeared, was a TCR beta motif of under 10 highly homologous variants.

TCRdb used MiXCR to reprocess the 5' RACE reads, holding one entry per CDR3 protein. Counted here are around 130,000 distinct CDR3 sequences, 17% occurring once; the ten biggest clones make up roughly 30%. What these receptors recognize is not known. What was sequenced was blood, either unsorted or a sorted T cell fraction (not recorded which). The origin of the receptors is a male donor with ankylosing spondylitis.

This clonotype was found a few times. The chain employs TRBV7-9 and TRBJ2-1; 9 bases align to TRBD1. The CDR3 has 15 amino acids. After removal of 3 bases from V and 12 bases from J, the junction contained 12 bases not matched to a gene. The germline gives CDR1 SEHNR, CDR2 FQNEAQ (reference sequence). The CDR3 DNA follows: TGTGCCAGCAGCTTGGAGGACAGGGGTGGCCTTGGGCAGTTCTTC. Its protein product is CASSLEDRGGLGQFF.

CDR3 nucleotides: TGTGCCACCAGTTGCCCTCGGGACAGTTTGGTGGGGAACACTGAAGCTTTCTTT. This translates into CATSCPRDSLVGNTEAFF. The chain combines TRBV24-1 with TRBJ1-1, with 7 bases fitting TRBD1. The V and J ends lost 6 bases and 1 base, in that order; junction bases with no gene match: 16. Germline V gives CDR1 KGHDR, CDR2 SFDVKD. The CDR3 is 18 amino acids.

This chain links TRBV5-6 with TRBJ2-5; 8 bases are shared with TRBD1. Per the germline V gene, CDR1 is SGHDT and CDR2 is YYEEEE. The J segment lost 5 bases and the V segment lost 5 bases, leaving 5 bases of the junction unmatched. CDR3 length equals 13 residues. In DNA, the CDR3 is TGTGCCAGCAGTCCGACAGGGGACGAGACCCAGTACTTC. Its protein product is CASSPTGDETQYF. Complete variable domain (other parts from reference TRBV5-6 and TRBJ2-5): DAGVTQSPTHLIKTRGQQVTLRCSPKSGHDTVSWYQQALGQGPQFIFQYYEEEERQRGNFPDRFSGHQFPNYSSELNVNALLLGDSALYLCASSPTGDETQYFGPGTRLLVL.

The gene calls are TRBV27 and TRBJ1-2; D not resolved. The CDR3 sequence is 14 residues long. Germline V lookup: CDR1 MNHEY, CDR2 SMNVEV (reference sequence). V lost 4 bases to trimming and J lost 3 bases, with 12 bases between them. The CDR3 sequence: CASSSSGSYYGYTF. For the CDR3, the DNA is TGTGCCAGCAGTTCCAGTGGTAGTTACTATGGCTACACCTTC.

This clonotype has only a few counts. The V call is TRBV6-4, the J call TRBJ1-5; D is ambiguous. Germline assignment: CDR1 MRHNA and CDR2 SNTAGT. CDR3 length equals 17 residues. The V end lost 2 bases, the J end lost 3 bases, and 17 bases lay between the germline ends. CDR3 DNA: TGTGCCAGCAGTGACAAAAATAAGGAACTGATCAATCAGCCCCAGCATTTT. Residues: CASSDKNKELINQPQHF.

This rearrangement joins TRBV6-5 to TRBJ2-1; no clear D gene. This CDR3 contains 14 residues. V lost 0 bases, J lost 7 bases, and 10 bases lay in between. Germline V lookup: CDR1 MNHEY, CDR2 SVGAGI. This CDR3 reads CASSYSPSTNEQFF. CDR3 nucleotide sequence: TGTGCCAGCAGTTACTCCCCGTCGACTAATGAGCAGTTCTTC.

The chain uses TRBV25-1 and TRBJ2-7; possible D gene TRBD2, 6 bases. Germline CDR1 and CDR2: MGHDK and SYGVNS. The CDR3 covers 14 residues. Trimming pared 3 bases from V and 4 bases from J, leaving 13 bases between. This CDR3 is CASSDRGSSYEQYF. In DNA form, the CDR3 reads TGTGCCAGCAGTGATCGGGGGTCTAGTTACGAGCAGTACTTC.

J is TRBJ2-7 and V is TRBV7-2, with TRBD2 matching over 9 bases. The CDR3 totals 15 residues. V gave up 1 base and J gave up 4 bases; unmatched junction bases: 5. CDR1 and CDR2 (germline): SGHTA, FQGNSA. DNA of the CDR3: TGTGCCAGCAGCTTAGTAGTAGCGGGAGCTTACGAGCAGTACTTC. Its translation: CASSLVVAGAYEQYF.

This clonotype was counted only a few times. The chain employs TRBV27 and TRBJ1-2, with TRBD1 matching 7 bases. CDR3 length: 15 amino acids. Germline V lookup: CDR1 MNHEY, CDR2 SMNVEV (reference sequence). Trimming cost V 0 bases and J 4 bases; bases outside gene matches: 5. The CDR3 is CASSLSHRDSYGYTF. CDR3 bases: TGTGCCAGCAGTTTATCCCACCGGGACAGCTATGGCTACACCTTC.

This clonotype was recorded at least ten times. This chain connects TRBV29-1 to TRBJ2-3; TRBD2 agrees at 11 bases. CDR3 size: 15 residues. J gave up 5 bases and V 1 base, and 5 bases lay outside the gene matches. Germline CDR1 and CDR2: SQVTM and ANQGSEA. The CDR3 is CSVEVLAGVVDTQYF. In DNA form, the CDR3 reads TGCAGCGTTGAAGTACTAGCGGGAGTAGTAGATACGCAGTATTTT.

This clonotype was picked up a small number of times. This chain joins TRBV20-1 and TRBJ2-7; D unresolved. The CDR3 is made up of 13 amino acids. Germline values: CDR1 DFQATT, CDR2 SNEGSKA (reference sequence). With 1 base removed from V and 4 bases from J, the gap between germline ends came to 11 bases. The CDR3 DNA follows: TGCAGTGCTAGAGCCCCCTCCGAGTACGAGCAGTACTTC. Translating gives CSARAPSEYEQYF.

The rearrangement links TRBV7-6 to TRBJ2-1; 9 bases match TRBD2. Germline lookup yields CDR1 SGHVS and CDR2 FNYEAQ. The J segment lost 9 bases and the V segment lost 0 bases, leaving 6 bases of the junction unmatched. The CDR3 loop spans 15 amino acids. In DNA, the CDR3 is TGTGCCAGCAGCTTAGCTGCGGGAGGGTCATTTGAGCAGTTCTTC. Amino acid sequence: CASSLAAGGSFEQFF.